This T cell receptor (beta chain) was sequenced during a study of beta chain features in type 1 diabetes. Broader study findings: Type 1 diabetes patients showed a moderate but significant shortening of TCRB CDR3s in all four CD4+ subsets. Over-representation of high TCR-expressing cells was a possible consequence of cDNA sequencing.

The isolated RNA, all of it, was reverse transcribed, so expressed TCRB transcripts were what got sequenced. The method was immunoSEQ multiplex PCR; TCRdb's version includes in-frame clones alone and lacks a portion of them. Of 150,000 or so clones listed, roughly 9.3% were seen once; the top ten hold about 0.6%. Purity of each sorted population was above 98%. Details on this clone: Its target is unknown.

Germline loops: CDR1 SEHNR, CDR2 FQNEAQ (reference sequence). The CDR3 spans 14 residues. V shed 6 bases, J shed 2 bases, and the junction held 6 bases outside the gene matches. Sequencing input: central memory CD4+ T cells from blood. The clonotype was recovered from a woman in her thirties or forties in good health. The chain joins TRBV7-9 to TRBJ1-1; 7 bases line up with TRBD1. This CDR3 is CASSLNRGNTEAFF. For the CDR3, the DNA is TGTGCCAGCAGTTTAAACAGGGGAAACACTGAAGCTTTCTTT. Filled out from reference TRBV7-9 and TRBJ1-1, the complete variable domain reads DTGVSQNPRHKITKRGQNVTFRCDPISEHNRLYWYRQTLGQGPEFLTYFQNEAQLEKSRLLSDRFSAERPKGSFSTLEIQRTEQGDSAMYLCASSLNRGNTEAFFGQGTRLTVV.